Shown below are 12 T cell receptor beta chains from a single sample sequenced in a study of T-cell reconstitution after alpha-beta-depleted transplantation in children. Unique molecular identifiers were used to barcode this TCRbeta library. TCRdb reanalysed the PCR reads using MiXCR and keeps one entry per CDR3 protein. The profile shows some 300,000 distinct CDR3 sequences, 10% of them singletons. Sample: PBMCs, taken before TCRalphabeta/CD19-depleted stem cell transplant. These receptors all stem from a boy less than two years old with acute myeloid leukemia, due to receive a stem cell transplant.

This clonotype came up many times. V usage is TRBV12-3 or TRBV12-4 and J usage is TRBJ2-7, with 9 bases matching TRBD1. The CDR3 consists of 17 residues. V shed 4 bases and J 3 bases; nucleotides not matched to a gene: 13. CDR3 in amino acids: CASSSSSRTGELYEQYF. The CDR3 nucleotides are TGTGCCAGCAGTTCCTCTTCCCGGACAGGGGAACTCTACGAGCAGTACTTC.

This clonotype appeared many times. The gene calls are TRBV28 and TRBJ1-2; D remains unclear. The CDR3 totals 11 residues. With 2 bases removed from V and 2 bases from J, the gap between germline ends came to 0 bases. Germline lookup yields CDR1 MDHEN and CDR2 SYDVKM. CDR3 region: CASSLNYGYTF. The CDR3, as DNA: TGTGCCAGCAGTTTAAACTATGGCTACACCTTC.

V is TRBV28 and J is TRBJ2-5; 8 bases fit TRBD2. The CDR3 covers 16 residues. V was clipped by 5 bases and J by 2 bases; unmatched bases: 10. CDR1 is MDHEN and CDR2 is SYDVKM in the germline V gene. Here the CDR3 DNA reads TGTGCCAGCAGTATTCCGGGTAGCGGGGTACAAGAGACCCAGTACTTC. Amino acids: CASSIPGSGVQETQYF.

This clonotype was found a few times. V usage is TRBV5-4 and J usage is TRBJ2-1, with D possibly TRBD2 on 5 matching bases. The CDR3 contains 13 residues. The V end lost 4 bases, the J end lost 8 bases, and 13 bases lay between the germline ends. Per the germline V gene, CDR1 is SGHNT and CDR2 is YYREEE (reference sequence). CDR3 in amino acids: CASSPGSSYEQFF. In DNA form, the CDR3 reads TGTGCCAGCAGCCCGGGGTCCTCCTATGAGCAGTTCTTC. Using reference TRBV5-4 and TRBJ2-1 for the parts outside the CDR3, the full variable domain is ETGVTQSPTHLIKTRGQQVTLRCSSQSGHNTVSWYQQALGQGPQFIFQYYREEENGRGNFPPRFSGLQFPNYSSELNVNALELDDSALYLCASSPGSSYEQFFGPGTRLTVL.

This clonotype appeared many times. The chain links TRBV9 to TRBJ1-2; D uncertain. Germline V gene lookup returns CDR1 SGDLS and CDR2 YYNGEE. With 3 bases removed from V and 0 bases from J, the gap between germline ends came to 15 bases. The CDR3 covers 16 residues. The CDR3 here is CASSGKVAGSNYGYTF. The CDR3 DNA reads TGTGCCAGCAGCGGAAAGGTTGCGGGGTCTAACTATGGCTACACCTTC.

As concerns this clonotype: A read error is possible here, since a much larger clone lies one base away. The chain couples TRBV28 to TRBJ2-5; D is perhaps TRBD2 (7 bases). Looked up from germline, CDR1 is MDHEN and CDR2 is SYDVKM. The CDR3 is 18 residues long. V was cut by 6 bases and J by 2 bases, with 25 bases left in between. Here the CDR3 DNA reads TGTGCCAGCAGCCCGAAAGCCGGGGGGCGTCGAGCTCAAGAGACCCAGTACTTC. It yields the protein CASSPKAGGRRAQETQYF.

The J gene is TRBJ2-1, the V gene TRBV10-3; D is undetermined. V was pared by 4 bases and J by 0 bases, with 10 bases between. This CDR3 is built from 15 residues. Germline V lookup: CDR1 ENHRY, CDR2 SYGVKD. In DNA, the CDR3 is TGTGCCATCAGTGGTTACCAGAGCTCCTACAATGAGCAGTTCTTC. Its protein is CAISGYQSSYNEQFF.

There are many counts of this clonotype. V is TRBV18 and J is TRBJ2-7; tentatively, D is TRBD1 (6 bases). The CDR3 has 13 residues. V lost 3 bases and J lost 2, with 8 bases in between. CDR1 is KGHSH and CDR2 is LQKENI in the germline V gene. Here the CDR3 DNA reads TGTGCCAGCTCACCGGACAGTCCCTACGAGCAGTACTTC. This sequence encodes CASSPDSPYEQYF.

Remarks on this clonotype: This may come from a read error, since a much larger clone is one base off. The rearrangement links TRBV3-1 to TRBJ2-3, with D tentatively TRBD2 (5 bases). CDR3 length: 15 amino acids. Germline V gene lookup returns CDR1 LGHDT and CDR2 YNNKEL (reference sequence). V lost 1 base and J lost 1, with 9 bases in between. CDR3 sequence: CASSQVGERTDTQYF. The CDR3 coding sequence is TGTGCCAGCAGCCAAGTCGGGGAGCGCACAGATACGCAGTATTTT.

This clonotype was seen ten or more times. J is TRBJ2-3 and V is TRBV4-3; either TRBD1 or TRBD2 may fit D (6 bases each). The CDR3 covers 16 residues. Trimming left V 0 bases short and J 5 bases short, with 15 bases between. Germline V gene data show CDR1 as LGHNA and CDR2 as YSLEER. As DNA, the CDR3 is TGCGCCAGCAGCCAAGAGGGGGGCGCCGGAGGAGATACGCAGTATTTT. Its translation is CASSQEGGAGGDTQYF.

This clonotype has at least ten counts. This rearrangement joins TRBV28 to TRBJ2-4; weak D call: TRBD1 (5 bases). The CDR3 is 15 amino acids. The germline V gene encodes CDR1 MDHEN and CDR2 SYDVKM. V gave up 2 bases and J gave up 3 bases, with 11 bases separating them. CDR3 coding DNA: TGTGCCAGCAGTTTAGGGCAGGGTCGCAAAAACATTCAGTACTTC. It translates to CASSLGQGRKNIQYF.

This clonotype has ten or more counts. The chain links TRBV6-2 or TRBV6-3 to TRBJ2-7; D gene unclear. The CDR3 has 14 residues. The V and J ends lost 4 bases and 0 bases respectively, with 10 bases between them. The germline CDR1 and CDR2 sequences are MNHEY and SVGEGT. CDR3 protein: CASSSTQVSYEQYF. The CDR3 region has the DNA TGTGCCAGCAGTTCTACTCAGGTCTCCTACGAGCAGTACTTC.